These 20 T cell receptor beta chains were sequenced from one sample in a study of blood T cell repertoires in COVID-19. Here immunoSEQ multiplex PCR was the method, and the copy in TCRdb shows in-frame clones only, minus some. The sample has under 500,000 clones, about 90% seen once; the top ten hold 1.5% to 2%. Sequencing was done on a sample of PBMCs or T cells enriched from blood (not recorded which). These receptors were collected from a woman aged 18-29 years with acute COVID-19.

The chain links TRBV5-6 to TRBJ2-3; maybe TRBD2 (6 bases). Germline CDR1 reads SGHDT; CDR2 reads YYEEEE. The CDR3 covers 16 residues. V lost 2 bases to trimming and J lost 2 bases, with 15 bases between them. CDR3 amino acids: CASSFWRGPYTDTQYF. DNA of the CDR3: TGTGCCAGCAGCTTTTGGCGGGGACCCTACACAGATACGCAGTATTTT. The variable domain in full, completed from reference TRBV5-6 and TRBJ2-3, reads DAGVTQSPTHLIKTRGQQVTLRCSPKSGHDTVSWYQQALGQGPQFIFQYYEEEERQRGNFPDRFSGHQFPNYSSELNVNALLLGDSALYLCASSFWRGPYTDTQYFGPGTRLTVL.

The V call is TRBV11-2, the J call TRBJ2-1; TRBD2 matches at 8 bases. The CDR3 consists of 15 residues. Germline assignment: CDR1 SGHAT and CDR2 FQNNGV. J lost 7 bases, V lost 1 base, and 6 bases had no gene match. The CDR3 region is CASSLVVVAGNEQFF. The CDR3 DNA reads TGTGCCAGCAGCTTAGTGGTGGTAGCGGGGAATGAGCAGTTCTTC.

The chain uses TRBV3-1 (or the pseudogene TRBV3-2) and TRBJ2-7, with D perhaps TRBD1 (5 bases). Germline V lookup: CDR1 LGHDT, CDR2 YNNKEL (reference sequence). Trimming stripped 4 bases from V and 3 bases from J, with 10 bases between. This CDR3 comprises 13 residues. The CDR3 DNA reads as TGTGCCAGCAGCCCCCGGACAAACTACGAGCAGTACTTC. Translation gives CASSPRTNYEQYF.

This rearrangement joins TRBV15 to TRBJ1-1, with D uncertain. The CDR3 runs to 14 residues. Germline V lookup: CDR1 LNHNV, CDR2 YYDKDF (reference sequence). V lost 5 bases and J 4 bases, leaving 14 bases between the germline ends. CDR3 residues: CATSREQSVTEAFF. The CDR3, as DNA: TGTGCCACCAGCCGCGAACAGTCGGTCACTGAAGCTTTCTTT.

The chain links TRBV6-1 to TRBJ2-7; D gene unclear. The CDR3 length is 16 residues. Between the trimmed V and J ends, which lost 4 bases and 0 bases, there was a span of 16 bases. Germline CDR1 and CDR2: MNHNS and SASEGT. CDR3 sequence: CASSGDRSRYSYEQYF. The CDR3 DNA reads TGTGCCAGCAGTGGCGATCGATCTCGCTACTCCTACGAGCAGTACTTC.

The chain recombines TRBV7-9 with TRBJ1-1; 10 nucleotides align to TRBD1. Germline CDR1 is SEHNR and CDR2 is FQNEAQ (reference sequence). The CDR3 contains 15 residues. The V and J ends lost 5 bases and 1 base, in that order; junction bases with no gene match: 4. This CDR3 is CASSTGQGGNTEAFF. For the CDR3, the DNA is TGTGCCAGCAGCACCGGACAGGGGGGGAACACTGAAGCTTTCTTT.

V and J are TRBV10-1 and TRBJ1-5; possibly TRBD1 for D (5 bases). The V and J ends lost 4 bases and 2 bases respectively, with 9 bases between them. Germline CDR1 is WNHNN and CDR2 is SYGVQD (reference sequence). The CDR3 loop spans 14 amino acids. As DNA, the CDR3 is TGCGCCAGCAGTGGAGGCAGGGGCAATCAGCCCCAGCATTTT. It translates to CASSGGRGNQPQHF.

A single count supports this clone. The chain combines TRBV15 with TRBJ2-2; 12 bases agree with TRBD2. CDR1 and CDR2 (germline): LNHNV, YYDKDF (reference sequence). V shed 8 bases and J 5 bases; nucleotides not matched to a gene: 12. The CDR3 loop spans 17 amino acids. The CDR3 region has the DNA TGTGCCACCGGTCATGACCTAGCGGGGGGGCTGACCGGGGAGCTGTTTTTT. Amino acid sequence: CATGHDLAGGLTGELFF.

This clone was counted a few times. The rearrangement uses TRBV10-3 and TRBJ2-7, with D tentatively TRBD1 (6 bases). The V end was cut by 1 base, the J end by 0 bases, with 7 bases between. The CDR3 is 14 residues long. Looked up from germline, CDR1 is ENHRY and CDR2 is SYGVKD. CDR3 sequence reads: CAISELGGSYEQYF. The DNA for the CDR3 is TGTGCCATCAGTGAGTTAGGGGGCTCCTACGAGCAGTACTTC.

This chain connects TRBV28 to TRBJ1-1, with 11 nucleotides matching TRBD1. The CDR3 sequence is 14 residues long. Trimming cost V 10 bases and J 11 bases; bases outside gene matches: 15. Germline CDR1 is MDHEN and CDR2 is SYDVKM. CDR3 DNA: TGTGCCACCTCTCAGGTATGGACAGGGGGCAGCGCTTTCTTT. This encodes CATSQVWTGGSAFF.

In regard to this clone: This CDR3 is also generated by other DNA sequences in the sample. This chain uses TRBV6-5 with TRBJ2-1; maybe TRBD1 (7 bases). V was shortened by 3 bases and J by 3 bases, with 12 bases between the two germline ends. Germline V gene data show CDR1 as MNHEY and CDR2 as SVGAGI. This CDR3 has 15 residues. The CDR3 is CASSYHRGGYNEQFF. CDR3 coding DNA: TGTGCCAGCAGTTATCACAGGGGAGGCTACAATGAGCAGTTCTTC.

This chain connects TRBV28 to TRBJ1-5; no clear D gene. There are 14 residues in the CDR3. Trimming left V 2 bases short and J 6 bases short, with 11 bases between. CDR1 and CDR2 (germline): MDHEN, SYDVKM. CDR3 sequence reads: CASSLIFRSQPQHF. The CDR3 DNA reads as TGTGCCAGCAGTTTAATCTTCAGGTCTCAGCCCCAGCATTTT.

The gene calls are TRBV19 and TRBJ1-3; perhaps TRBD1 as D (5 bases). Trimming stripped 11 bases from V and 3 bases from J, with 14 bases between. The germline V gene has CDR1 LNHDA and CDR2 SQIVND (reference sequence). The CDR3 covers 13 residues. The CDR3: CAGAETVGNTIYF. CDR3 DNA sequence: TGTGCCGGGGCCGAGACAGTTGGAAACACCATATATTTT.

This chain joins TRBV19 and TRBJ2-5, with TRBD2 matching over 13 bases. There are 13 residues in the CDR3. Per germline, CDR1 LNHDA and CDR2 SQIVND (reference sequence). Here the CDR3 reads CTTSGGAGETQYF. The CDR3 DNA reads as TGTACCACTAGCGGGGGGGCCGGAGAGACCCAGTACTTC.

The chain couples TRBV19 to TRBJ1-1; 8 positions match TRBD1. The ends lost 6 bases at V and 4 bases at J; junction bases unmatched: 10. Germline loops: CDR1 LNHDA, CDR2 SQIVND (reference sequence). The CDR3 contains 15 residues. The CDR3 protein is CASRPLRQGSTEAFF. For the CDR3, the DNA is TGTGCCAGTAGGCCCCTCCGACAGGGGAGCACTGAAGCTTTCTTT. Based on the CDR3 plus reference TRBV19 and TRBJ1-1, the full variable domain is DGGITQSPKYLFRKEGQNVTLSCEQNLNHDAMYWYRQDPGQGLRLIYYSQIVNDFQKGDIAEGYSVSREKKESFPLTVTSAQKNPTAFYLCASRPLRQGSTEAFFGQGTRLTVV.

V and J are TRBV7-2 and TRBJ1-2; D is ambiguous. Germline-derived CDR1 and CDR2 are SGHTA and FQGNSA. V was clipped by 1 base and J by 4 bases, with 16 bases between them. This CDR3 spans 16 amino acids. In DNA, the CDR3 is TGTGCCAGCAGCTTAGTTTCGTCGGGGTTAGGCTATGGCTACACCTTC. This sequence encodes CASSLVSSGLGYGYTF.

This rearrangement joins TRBV2 to TRBJ2-3; D perhaps matches TRBD1 (6 bases). Trimming left V 1 base short and J 5 bases short, with 13 bases between. The CDR3 length is 15 residues. Per the germline V gene, CDR1 is SNHLY and CDR2 is FYNNEI. The CDR3 bases are TGTGCCAGCAGTGAAGAAGGGGGATTAAGAGATACGCAGTATTTT. This translates into CASSEEGGLRDTQYF.

In the case of this clone: Other DNA sequences in the same sample also yield this CDR3. The genes are TRBV12-5 and TRBJ1-3; the match to TRBD1 covers 8 bases. V was pared by 6 bases and J by 2 bases, with 6 bases of the junction left unmatched. CDR3 length: 15 amino acids. Germline CDR1 and CDR2: LGHNT and FRNRAP. CDR3 region: CASGPGTGPGNTIYF. For the CDR3, the DNA is TGTGCTAGTGGGCCCGGGACAGGACCTGGAAACACCATATATTTT.

The V gene is TRBV29-1, the J gene TRBJ2-7, with D uncertain. Trimming removed 6 bases at V and 3 bases at J, with 12 bases between. The germline V gene has CDR1 SQVTM and CDR2 ANQGSEA. The CDR3 extends over 12 amino acids. CDR3 coding DNA: TGCAGCGTCCAGGCCGACGTCTACGAGCAGTACTTC. Protein sequence: CSVQADVYEQYF.

On this clone: At the DNA level, this CDR3 is encoded by other sequences in the same sample as well. The chain uses TRBV12-3 or TRBV12-4 and TRBJ1-2; D is unresolved. V was clipped by 1 base and J by 1 base, with 4 bases between them. This CDR3 comprises 13 residues. The CDR3 region has the DNA TGTGCCAGCAGTTTAGACAGTAACTATGGCTACACCTTC. Protein product: CASSLDSNYGYTF.